This passage covers 11 T cell receptor beta chains from one sample sequenced in a study of T cells expressing NK-cell markers. TCRdb reanalyzed the 5' RACE reads, giving one entry per CDR3 protein sequence and no DNA. The ten top clones account for 18%, within a sample of roughly 150,000 distinct CDR3 sequences. Sequenced input: blood T cells: a sorted CD56 or NKG2C T cell subset, CD4+ or CD8+ T cells, or bulk PBMC T cells (not recorded which). The receptors were gathered from a woman between 18 and 70 years old in good health.

This chain links TRBV11-2 with TRBJ1-2; TCRdb lists TRBD1, though no DNA is available to test this call. CDR3 length equals 18 residues. CDR1 is SGHAT and CDR2 is FQNNGV in the germline V gene. CDR3 loop: CASSSVVQGELGKYGYTF.

The chain joins TRBV18 to TRBJ1-5; TCRdb's D call, TRBD1, is unchecked because there is no DNA. In germline, CDR1 is KGHSH, CDR2 LQKENI. This CDR3 is 17 amino acids long. CDR3: CASSQGQADYSNQPQHF.

The chain carries TRBV18 and TRBJ1-2. The CDR3 spans 13 residues. Looked up from germline, CDR1 is KGHSH and CDR2 is LQKENI. CDR3 amino acids: CASSPSANYGYTF.

The chain carries TRBV4-2 and TRBJ1-2. The CDR3 has 14 amino acids. Germline-derived CDR1 and CDR2 are LGHNA and YNFKEQ. The CDR3: CASSQEYENYGYTF.

The chain is built from TRBV2 and TRBJ2-3; the D call from TCRdb, TRBD1, cannot be confirmed without DNA. CDR1 is SNHLY, CDR2 FYNNEI, per germline. This CDR3 has 15 residues. The CDR3 sequence is CASKDWDRDTDTQYF.

The gene calls are TRBV27 and TRBJ2-7; with no DNA, the TCRdb D assignment of TRBD1 cannot be verified. The CDR3 has 14 residues. CDR1 and CDR2 (germline): MNHEY, SMNVEV (reference sequence). This CDR3 reads CASSSGTGASEQYF.

The CDR3 loop reads CASSFRLSGNTIYF. The rearrangement uses TRBV7-8 and TRBJ1-3. The CDR3 has 14 amino acids. CDR1 and CDR2 from the germline V gene are SGHVS and FQNEAQ.

CDR3 sequence reads: CASSRQGVSYGYTF. V gene TRBV2 combines with J gene TRBJ1-2; absent DNA, TCRdb's TRBD1 call cannot be checked. The germline CDR1 and CDR2 sequences are SNHLY and FYNNEI. The CDR3 is 14 residues long.

The chain combines TRBV2 with TRBJ1-2. CDR3 length: 12 amino acids. Germline V CDR1 and CDR2: SNHLY, FYNNEI. CDR3 sequence: CASSAQANGYTF.

J is TRBJ2-1 and V is TRBV4-2; TCRdb designates TRBD1, a call that cannot be tested without DNA. Germline CDR1 reads LGHNA; CDR2 reads YNFKEQ. The CDR3 totals 15 residues. The CDR3 sequence is CASSLEDRSSREQFF.

The chain is built from TRBV7-2 and TRBJ2-3; checking the TCRdb D call of TRBD2 is not possible without DNA. Germline CDR1 SGHTA, CDR2 FQGNSA. CDR3 length: 17 amino acids. The chain's CDR3 is CASSPPGGTSGVQAQYF.